The clone carrying this TCR beta chain was found many times. Its antigen is as yet unknown. CDR1 and CDR2 (germline): SQVTM, ANQGSEA. The CDR3 runs 11 residues. V trimming: 6 bases; J trimming: 14 bases; junction bases outside the gene matches: 7. TCRdb passed the 5' RACE reads through MiXCR, listing each CDR3 protein once. The repertoire has more than 45,000 distinct CDR3 sequences, less than 5.5% of them found once; the top ten carry around 10%. The data derive from a study of spatial heterogeneity in lung cancer. Overall study results and limits: Blood carried ubiquitous expanded tumor TCRs more at resection than follow-up.

Time point noted: sample taken at primary tumor resection. Whole RNA came from tumor, nontumor lung or frozen PBMC and was sequenced without being sorted. The receptor was derived from a male donor with early-stage non-small cell lung cancer. The chain recombines TRBV29-1 with TRBJ1-4, with 9 bases that match TRBD1. Sample: PBMCs, taken at surgery. CDR3 DNA: TGCAGCGTCGGCGACAGGGGGGATCTGTTTTTT. Translating gives CSVGDRGDLFF.